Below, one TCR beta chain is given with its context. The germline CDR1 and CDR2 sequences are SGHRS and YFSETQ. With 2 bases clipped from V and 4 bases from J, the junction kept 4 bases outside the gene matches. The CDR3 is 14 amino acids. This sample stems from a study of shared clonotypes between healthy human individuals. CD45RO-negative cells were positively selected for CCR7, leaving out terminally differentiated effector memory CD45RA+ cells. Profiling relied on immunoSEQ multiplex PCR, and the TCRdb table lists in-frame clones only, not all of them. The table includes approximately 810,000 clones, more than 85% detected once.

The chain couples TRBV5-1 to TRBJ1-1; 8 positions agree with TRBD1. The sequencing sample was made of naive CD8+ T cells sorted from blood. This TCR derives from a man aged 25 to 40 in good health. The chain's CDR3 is CASSFRGPRTEAFF. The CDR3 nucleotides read TGCGCCAGCAGCTTCAGGGGGCCGCGCACTGAAGCTTTCTTT.